This passage covers 26 T cell receptor beta chains from one sample sequenced in a study of OX40 agonist ivuxolimab in advanced cancers. Sequencing used immunoSEQ multiplex PCR; TCRdb keeps in-frame clones, though not all of them. Here the sample spans 35,000 to 45,000 clones, 74% being singletons. The specimen was CD4+ or CD8+ T cells sorted from blood, collected in a trial of the OX40 agonist ivuxolimab. The receptor source for this set is an adult with an advanced solid tumor such as melanoma, head and neck, liver or kidney cancer.

The rearrangement uses TRBV11-1 and TRBJ1-1, with D hard to call. This CDR3 region has 13 residues. Trimming removed 5 bases from V and 1 base from J, with 8 bases in between. Germline V gives CDR1 SGHAT, CDR2 FQDESV (reference sequence). The CDR3 is CASSVQENTEAFF. The CDR3 DNA is TGTGCCAGCAGCGTACAAGAGAACACTGAAGCTTTCTTT. The full variable domain, completed using reference TRBV11-1 and TRBJ1-1, is EAEVAQSPRYKITEKSQAVAFWCDPISGHATLYWYRQILGQGPELLVQFQDESVVDDSQLPKDRFSAERLKGVDSTLKIQPAELGDSAMYLCASSVQENTEAFFGQGTRLTVV.

The rearrangement uses TRBV11-2 and TRBJ1-3; D is ambiguous. Germline V gene lookup returns CDR1 SGHAT and CDR2 FQNNGV. V dropped 3 bases and J dropped 0 bases, with 15 bases sitting between them. The CDR3 contains 17 residues. As DNA, the CDR3 is TGTGCCAGCAGCTTGTCACCCAGAATTTCCTCTGGAAACACCATATATTTT. Translated, it gives CASSLSPRISSGNTIYF.

The chain recombines TRBV7-8 with TRBJ2-7; D gene ambiguous. The germline V gene has CDR1 SGHVS and CDR2 FQNEAQ. V lost 1 base and J 5 bases, leaving 6 bases between the germline ends. This CDR3 is built from 12 residues. CDR3 nucleotides: TGTGCCAGCAGCTTAGGCGTTGACGAGCAGTACTTC. Residues: CASSLGVDEQYF.

In regard to this clone: One junction end disagrees with the germline gene, perhaps due to a read error. The same CDR3 also results from other DNA sequences found in this sample. The CDR3: CASSLARAYGYTF. The DNA of the CDR3 is TGTGCCAGCAGCTTAGCGCGCGCTTATGGTTACACCTTC. The chain recombines TRBV7-9 with TRBJ1-2; D uncertain. The V gene's germline CDR1 is SEHNR and CDR2 FQNEAQ (reference sequence). The CDR3 consists of 13 residues.

The gene calls are TRBV11-2 and TRBJ1-5; weak D call: TRBD1 (6 bases). V was pared by 3 bases and J by 4 bases, with 7 bases between. The germline CDR1 and CDR2 sequences are SGHAT and FQNNGV. This CDR3 is 13 amino acids long. CDR3 amino acids: CASSLDRNQPQHF. CDR3 bases: TGTGCCAGCAGCTTGGACAGAAATCAGCCCCAGCATTTT. The full variable domain, with the rest looked up from reference TRBV11-2 and TRBJ1-5, is EAGVAQSPRYKIIEKRQSVAFWCNPISGHATLYWYQQILGQGPKLLIQFQNNGVVDDSQLPKDRFSAERLKGVDSTLKIQPAKLEDSAVYLCASSLDRNQPQHFGDGTRLSIL.

Concerning this clone itself: One base separates it from a far larger clone, so it is likely a read error. The DNA for the CDR3 is TGTGCCAGCAGTGCGGGGGCGGGGGTCAATCAGCCCCAGCATTTT. Residues: CASSAGAGVNQPQHF. This rearrangement joins TRBV7-9 to TRBJ1-5; D is perhaps TRBD1 (6 bases). CDR1 is SEHNR, CDR2 FQNEAQ, per germline (reference sequence). Trimming pared 6 bases from V and 3 bases from J, leaving 15 bases between. CDR3 size: 15 residues.

The chain employs TRBV2 and TRBJ2-1; D gene unclear. Germline CDR1 reads SNHLY; CDR2 reads FYNNEI. The CDR3 has 11 residues. The V end was cut by 6 bases, the J end by 4 bases, with 4 bases between. In DNA form, the CDR3 reads TGTGCCAGCAGGGTGTACAATGAGCAGTTCTTC. It is translated as CASRVYNEQFF.

V usage is TRBV28 and J usage is TRBJ1-3; D is unresolved. Trimming stripped 7 bases from V and 0 bases from J, with 13 bases between. Germline-derived CDR1 and CDR2 are MDHEN and SYDVKM. The CDR3 spans 15 residues. CDR3 loop: CASNSIQTSGNTIYF. The CDR3 DNA sequence: TGTGCCAGCAATTCCATACAGACCTCTGGAAACACCATATATTTT.

V usage is TRBV5-1 and J usage is TRBJ2-7; D unresolved. The CDR3 loop spans 14 amino acids. CDR1 SGHRS and CDR2 YFSETQ come from the germline V gene. V shed 0 bases and J shed 6 bases, with 13 bases lying between them. DNA for the CDR3: TGCGCCAGCAGCTTGGGGAGTGTCTCAGGCGAGCAGTACTTC. This translates into CASSLGSVSGEQYF.

CDR3 nucleotide sequence: TGCGCCAGCAGCTTGGCAGGGGGACTTCGCACAGATACGCAGTATTTT. It specifies CASSLAGGLRTDTQYF. The chain carries TRBV5-1 and TRBJ2-3, with D maybe TRBD1 (7 bases). Germline loops: CDR1 SGHRS, CDR2 YFSETQ. The CDR3 has 16 residues. The V and J ends lost 0 bases and 1 base respectively, with 12 bases between them.

J is TRBJ2-3 and V is TRBV21-1. TRBV21-1 is a documented pseudogene. This CDR3 has 12 amino acids. The CDR3 bases are TGTGCCAGCACGGGGGCAACAGATACGCAGTATTTT. Its protein is CASTGATDTQYF.

The chain combines TRBV5-1 with TRBJ2-5; possibly TRBD1 for D (6 bases). In germline, CDR1 is SGHRS, CDR2 YFSETQ. Trimming removed 2 bases from V and 3 bases from J, with 8 bases in between. The CDR3 has 13 amino acids. The CDR3, as DNA: TGCGCCAGCAGCTTAACAGGGAAAGAGACCCAGTACTTC. It specifies CASSLTGKETQYF.

V usage is TRBV19 and J usage is TRBJ2-5; D remains ambiguous. Trimming shortened V by 3 bases and J by 4 bases, and 12 bases separated the two germline ends. Per the germline V gene, CDR1 is LNHDA and CDR2 is SQIVND (reference sequence). The length of the CDR3 is 14 residues. CDR3: CASSIGSSGETQYF. The CDR3, as DNA: TGTGCCAGTAGTATCGGGTCTTCCGGAGAGACCCAGTACTTC.

This clone was found once. Different DNA sequences within this sample yield the same CDR3. This chain uses TRBV7-9 with TRBJ1-2; perhaps TRBD1 as D (6 bases). V lost 1 base and J 4 bases, leaving 7 bases between the germline ends. The CDR3 extends over 13 amino acids. Looked up from germline, CDR1 is SEHNR and CDR2 is FQNEAQ (reference sequence). The CDR3 sequence: CASSLGQVYGYTF. Here the CDR3 DNA reads TGTGCCAGCAGCTTAGGACAGGTCTATGGCTACACCTTC.

This chain uses TRBV4-2 with TRBJ2-3; 10 nucleotides line up with TRBD1. J gave up 6 bases and V 3 bases, and 6 bases lay outside the gene matches. From germline, CDR1 is LGHNA and CDR2 YNFKEQ. This CDR3 has 15 amino acids. DNA of the CDR3: TGTGCCAGCAGCCAGCCGGGACAGGGGCAGGATACGCAGTATTTT. The encoded protein is CASSQPGQGQDTQYF.

The rearrangement uses TRBV7-8 and TRBJ2-7, with D possibly matching TRBD2 (6 bases). Per germline, CDR1 SGHVS and CDR2 FQNEAQ. V was cut by 5 bases and J by 3 bases, with 8 bases left in between. CDR3 length: 12 residues. CDR3 amino acids: CASSRDFYEQYF. The CDR3 nucleotides read TGTGCCAGCAGCCGGGACTTCTACGAGCAGTACTTC.

The chain joins TRBV2 to TRBJ2-2, with 9 bases lining up with TRBD1. The CDR3 runs 15 residues. The germline V gene encodes CDR1 SNHLY and CDR2 FYNNEI. The V segment lost 6 bases and the J segment 5 bases; nucleotides outside the gene matches: 7. In DNA, the CDR3 is TGTGCCAGCAGATTGGGGACAGGGTTAACCGGGGAGCTGTTTTTT. Residues: CASRLGTGLTGELFF.

This clone was observed a single time. The chain links TRBV11-1 to TRBJ2-1; TRBD2 aligns across 13 bases. CDR1 is SGHAT and CDR2 is FQDESV in the germline V gene (reference sequence). V shed 4 bases and J 2 bases; nucleotides not matched to a gene: 5. This CDR3 contains 17 residues. For the CDR3, the DNA is TGTGCCAGCAGCTCCTGGACTAGCGGGGGAACCTACAATGAGCAGTTCTTC. This codes for CASSSWTSGGTYNEQFF.

The chain has TRBV9 and TRBJ2-3; 7 bases are a match to TRBD1. With 4 bases clipped from V and 2 bases from J, the junction kept 7 bases outside the gene matches. CDR1 SGDLS and CDR2 YYNGEE come from the germline V gene. This CDR3 region has 15 residues. The CDR3 is CASSLRQGNTDTQYF. CDR3 nucleotides: TGTGCCAGCAGCCTCAGACAGGGTAACACAGATACGCAGTATTTT.

The gene calls are TRBV7-9 and TRBJ2-5, with TRBD2 identical over 9 bases. With 2 bases clipped from V and 5 bases from J, the junction kept 9 bases outside the gene matches. Germline CDR1 reads SEHNR; CDR2 reads FQNEAQ (reference sequence). The CDR3 runs to 16 residues. The CDR3 spells CASSLLAGGRGETQYF. The CDR3 nucleotides are TGTGCCAGCAGCTTATTGGCGGGGGGGCGCGGGGAGACCCAGTACTTC.

The chain has TRBV2 and TRBJ2-2; D unclear. This CDR3 contains 12 residues. V dropped 7 bases and J dropped 7 bases, with 10 bases sitting between them. Germline CDR1 SNHLY, CDR2 FYNNEI. Written as DNA, the CDR3 is TGTGCCAGCAAAAGGGCTTTCGGGGAGCTGTTTTTT. Protein product: CASKRAFGELFF.

This clone was recorded only once. The chain joins TRBV25-1 to TRBJ1-1, with a weak D call TRBD1 (5 bases). This CDR3 has 15 amino acids. Germline CDR1 is MGHDK and CDR2 is SYGVNS. V was shortened by 1 base and J by 5 bases, with 14 bases between the two germline ends. For the CDR3, the DNA is TGTGCCAGCAGTGAATGGGGGAGGGGCAAGACTGAAGCTTTCTTT. As protein: CASSEWGRGKTEAFF.

This chain links TRBV7-2 with TRBJ2-6, with TRBD1 as a possible D gene (7 bases). Trimming stripped 10 bases from V and 0 bases from J, with 13 bases between. Per the germline V gene, CDR1 is SGHTA and CDR2 is FQGNSA. The CDR3 covers 15 residues. In DNA, the CDR3 is TGTGCCAAGGAGGGACAGATCTCTGGGGCCAACGTCCTGACTTTC. Its translation is CAKEGQISGANVLTF.

V usage is TRBV7-9 and J usage is TRBJ2-2; D unresolved. Germline V gives CDR1 SEHNR, CDR2 FQNEAQ (reference sequence). The CDR3 sequence is 10 residues long. Between the trimmed V and J ends, which lost 9 bases and 4 bases, there was a span of 3 bases. Here the CDR3 reads CASFTGELFF. The CDR3 DNA is TGTGCCAGTTTCACCGGGGAGCTGTTTTTT.

The rearrangement uses TRBV5-3 and TRBJ1-2; 8 bases are shared with TRBD1. TRBV5-3 falls under the ORF class, with uncertain function. This CDR3 is built from 19 residues. Trimming took 4 bases from V and 5 from J; bases not matched to a gene: 22. For the CDR3, the DNA is TGTGCCAGAAGCCCATTCTGCCCTAATACGGGACAGGCCCATTATGGCTACACCTTC. It encodes CARSPFCPNTGQAHYGYTF.

This clone was recorded a few times. This chain links TRBV5-5 with TRBJ2-7; TRBD1 might be the D (5 bases). The CDR3 runs to 12 residues. The germline gives CDR1 SGHKS, CDR2 YYEKEE (reference sequence). V lost 3 bases and J lost 9, with 13 bases in between. The CDR3 spells CASSSTVDRQYV. CDR3 bases: TGTGCCAGCAGCTCGACAGTAGACAGGCAGTACGTC.